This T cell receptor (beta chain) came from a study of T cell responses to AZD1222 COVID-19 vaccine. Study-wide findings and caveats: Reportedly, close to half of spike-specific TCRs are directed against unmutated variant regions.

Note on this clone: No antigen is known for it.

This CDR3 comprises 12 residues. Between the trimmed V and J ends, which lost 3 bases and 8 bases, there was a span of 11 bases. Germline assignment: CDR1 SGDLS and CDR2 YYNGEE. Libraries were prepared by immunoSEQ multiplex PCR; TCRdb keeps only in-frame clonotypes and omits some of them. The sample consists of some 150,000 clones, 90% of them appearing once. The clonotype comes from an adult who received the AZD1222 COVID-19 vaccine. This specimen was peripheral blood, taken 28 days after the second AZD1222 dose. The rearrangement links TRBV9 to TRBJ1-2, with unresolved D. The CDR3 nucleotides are TGTGCCAGCAGCGACTCTCTGGAAGGCTACACCTTC. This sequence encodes CASSDSLEGYTF.